This T cell receptor (beta chain) was sequenced for a study of regulatory dendritic cells for organ transplantation. Findings and limits, study-wide: Memory CD8+ clonal expansion seemed more limited with regulatory than mature dendritic cells. Memory CD8+ T cells were the most oligoclonal; naive cells were highly diverse.

Memory T cells were CD45RO+, naive were CD45RA+, sorted by FACS. With respect to this clone: Its antigen is not known.

CDR3 length equals 16 residues. V shed 6 bases and J shed 3 bases, with 22 bases lying between them. Germline CDR1 and CDR2: SGHDT and YYEEEE. Sequencing was performed with immunoSEQ multiplex PCR; in TCRdb, only in-frame clones are kept and a portion is missing. Of under 35,000 clones in the sample, more than 70% were seen once. Sequencing input: naive CD8+ T cells from blood. The subset denotes: CD45RA+ naive T cells. This sequence joins TRBV5-6 and TRBJ2-7; D might be TRBD2 (6 bases). This clonotype was obtained from a human donor in good health. DNA for the CDR3: TGTGCCAGCACCCTCGGGGGTATAGGGTATCTCTACGAGCAGTACTTC. This encodes CASTLGGIGYLYEQYF.